This TCR beta chain was profiled in a study of shared clonotypes between healthy human individuals (dated by TCRdb to the early 2020s). Context from the whole study: The cohort comprised a couple of women and a few men aged 18 to 49 years. For each donor, CD4 naive and CD4 memory were each run on three plates, CD8 naive on two plates, and CD8 memory on one plate. Blood TCR repertoires of about five healthy adults were deeply sequenced to estimate repertoire size and the extent of clonotype sharing between individuals. Per donor, leukapheresis produced somewhere between about 0.8 and 9.5 billion PBMCs. Libraries were prepared and TCR repertoires were sequenced by different laboratories using diverse techniques, in order to increase sequencing depth and limit assay-specific biases.

A remark on this clone: It has no known antigen specificity. No much larger clone exists at a distance of one base, and base qualities are not known.

What the research found in general, with its limitations: When a handful of donors were compared, the shared fraction of clonotypes was about 5.5% for naive CD4, about 4% for naive CD8, about 2.4% for memory CD4, and 0.35% to 0.5% for memory CD8. Pairwise subsampling led to the expectation that sequencing depth would affect the degree of clonotype sharing among donors. The small number of donors limited the genetic and exposure-history diversity represented. Higher generation probabilities were observed for clonotypes shared by all four sorted-subset donors than for non-shared clonotypes. Sampling was limited to blood, and TCR repertoires in tissue likely differ from TCR repertoires in blood. Even with the large sequencing depth, rarefaction of the sorted-subset datasets indicated that sequencing was incomplete. Larger estimated clonotype richness was generally found for naive subsets than for memory subsets.

Using the deep immunoSEQ assay, TCR CDR3 regions were amplified from genomic DNA by multiplex PCR. Extracted genomic DNA from each cell subset was distributed evenly across all wells of several immunoSEQ 96-well plates, and each plate was treated as a replicate. For sorted subsets, around 0.2 ug of genomic DNA, equivalent to roughly 33,000 T cell genomes, went into each replicate PCR. The purified libraries were quantified using a Qubit 3.0 fluorometer, sized with a Bioanalyzer 2100, and then quantified again using the KAPA Library Quantification kit. Each immunoSEQ 96-well plate was sequenced on its own single-read 150-cycle Illumina NextSeq 550 flow cell. The original methods were these. Because the immunoSEQ output held only junctional sequences and lacked quality scores, the filtering could not match the filtering applied to full-length reads. To assign V/J genes and CDR3, sequences were annotated using PyIR, a Python wrapper for IgBLAST v1.9, with IMGT germline references. Reads were removed for weak V/J assignments (E-value above 1e-6), missing CDR3, stop codons, out-of-frame junctions, or ambiguous translated residues. A V3J clonotype was defined by an identical inferred V gene, J gene, and CDR3 amino acid sequence. Percentage overlap between repertoires was calculated by dividing the number of shared unique clonotypes by the size of the smaller repertoire. Three approaches were used to assess repertoire richness: RTK rarefaction, the Chao1 estimator, and Recon v2.1 estimates of unobserved clonotypes. Generation probabilities were computed with OLGA for all TCRbeta clonotypes obtained by the gDNA method from four donors. TCRdb provides this immuneACCESS table in a form limited to in-frame rearrangements. Some clones are lacking; in checked studies, under half of them reflect an unresolved V gene, and why the rest are absent is not known. V and J calls and clone size are given by that table; D and trimming were obtained from the DNA. Present in this sample are almost 700,000 clones, roughly nine tenths of which were seen just once. Approximately 24% of the sample is taken by the ten largest.

Spanning cysteine to phenylalanine, the CDR3 consists of 14 amino acids. CDR3 DNA is the only sequence kept; it has 42 bases, read in frame from the first base. V and J are truncated by 4 bases and 6 bases respectively, leaving an intervening sequence of 19 bases. The germline V gene provides CDR1 SQVTM and CDR2 ANQGSEA. CD8 naive samples were obtained by positive selection for CCR7 among CD45RO-negative cells, yielding a CD45RA+CCR7+ population from which TemRA cells were excluded. Healthy HIV-negative adults with no recently reported acute infections or vaccinations were included as donors. Every donor was a Caucasian adult residing in Nashville, Tennessee, USA. After blood collection by leukapheresis, PBMCs were isolated using Ficoll-Histopaque density gradient centrifugation and then cryopreserved in the vapor phase of liquid nitrogen. Analytical flow cytometry was used to check the purity and quantity of each magnetically sorted T cell population. From each sorted fraction, genomic DNA was isolated and quantified by UV absorbance on a Nanodrop 2000c.

Sample: naive CD8+ T cells sorted from blood. The cell subset or site label, as the study defines it: CD45RA+CCR7+. The origin of this receptor is a man between 25 and 39 years old in good health. Recombination joined TRBV29-1 with TRBJ2-7, with the D gene not clear enough to name. CDR3 region: CSVVDSVDPLEQYF. In nucleotides, the sequence is TGCAGCGTTGTCGATTCCGTGGACCCCCTCGAGCAGTACTTC.